A single sample gave rise to the 23 T cell receptor beta chains below, sequenced in a study of cytomegalovirus exposure and HLA in healthy donors. 60 Vbeta and 13 Jbeta primers were used in PCR. Clones were sequenced by immunoSEQ multiplex PCR, and TCRdb holds only the in-frame ones, with some missing. The table includes just over 200,000 clones, around four fifths detected once. Sequences were obtained from PBMCs. Source of these receptors: a middle-aged man in good health and CMV-seronegative.

The CDR3 region has the DNA TGTGCCAGCAGCGCTAGCGGGAGGGGACCCTACGAGCAGTACTTC. This codes for CASSASGRGPYEQYF. The rearrangement joins TRBV9 to TRBJ2-7; 12 positions match TRBD2. Trimming at V came to 3 bases and at J to 2 bases, leaving 3 bases not matched to a gene. CDR1 and CDR2 (germline): SGDLS, YYNGEE. This CDR3 is built from 15 residues.

The chain uses TRBV4-1 and TRBJ2-1; D not certain. The CDR3 consists of 17 residues. V shed 3 bases and J shed 7 bases, with 22 bases lying between them. The germline gives CDR1 MGHRA, CDR2 YSYEKL. The CDR3 loop reads CASSHPPAGRRSNEQFF. CDR3 DNA sequence: TGCGCCAGCAGCCACCCCCCCGCTGGAAGGAGATCGAATGAGCAGTTCTTC.

This clone has only one observation. This rearrangement joins TRBV6-1 to TRBJ2-5; a weak D match, TRBD1 (5 bases). Per the germline V gene, CDR1 is MNHNS and CDR2 is SASEGT. The CDR3 totals 14 residues. Trimming took off 3 bases at V and 4 bases at J, with 12 bases between the two ends. In nucleotides, the CDR3 is TGTGCCAGCAGTGACAGGGTACATTCAGAGACCCAGTACTTC. Its translation: CASSDRVHSETQYF.

This chain connects TRBV15 to TRBJ2-7; D is possibly TRBD1 (5 bases). Deletions cut 2 bases from V and 0 bases from J, with 11 bases between. This CDR3 comprises 15 residues. The germline CDR1 and CDR2 sequences are LNHNV and YYDKDF (reference sequence). The CDR3 bases are TGTGCCACCAGCAGAAGGGGCCTGAGCTCCTACGAGCAGTACTTC. Translated: CATSRRGLSSYEQYF. Drawing the rest from reference TRBV15 and TRBJ2-7, the complete variable domain is DAMVIQNPRYQVTQFGKPVTLSCSQTLNHNVMYWYQQKSSQAPKLLFHYYDKDFNNEADTPDNFQSRRPNTSFCFLDIRSPGLGDTAMYLCATSRRGLSSYEQYFGPGTRLTVT.

This chain links TRBV9 with TRBJ2-1, with 11 bases aligning to TRBD2. The CDR3 length is 18 residues. V was pared by 0 bases and J by 5 bases, with 10 bases of the junction left unmatched. CDR1 and CDR2 from the germline V gene are SGDLS and YYNGEE. In DNA form, the CDR3 reads TGTGCCAGCAGCGTAGAGGTGGTAGCGGGAGGGCCCAACAATGAGCAGTTCTTC. Residues: CASSVEVVAGGPNNEQFF.

CDR3 sequence: CASSLDSRHADTQYF. CDR3 in DNA: TGTGCCAGCAGCTTAGATTCCAGACATGCAGATACGCAGTATTTT. This rearrangement joins TRBV13 to TRBJ2-3; the D is unclear. Per the germline V gene, CDR1 is PRHDT and CDR2 is FYEKMQ (reference sequence). There are 15 residues in the CDR3. Trimming stripped 1 base from V and 4 bases from J, with 12 bases between.

This clone came up a few times. This chain uses TRBV19 with TRBJ1-5, with 7 bases aligning to TRBD1. J gave up 5 bases and V 3 bases, and 7 bases lay outside the gene matches. The germline CDR1 and CDR2 sequences are LNHDA and SQIVND (reference sequence). The CDR3 loop spans 15 amino acids. The CDR3 sequence: CASSMSQGSYQPQHF. The CDR3 DNA follows: TGTGCCAGTAGTATGTCACAGGGGAGTTATCAGCCCCAGCATTTT.

The chain recombines TRBV7-2 with TRBJ1-2; possible D gene TRBD1, 6 bases. Germline V gene data show CDR1 as SGHTA and CDR2 as FQGNSA. Trimming pared 5 bases from V and 10 bases from J, leaving 20 bases between. The length of the CDR3 is 14 residues. The CDR3 spells CASSVPQGPFVYTF. As DNA, the CDR3 is TGTGCCAGCAGCGTACCACAGGGCCCCTTTGTCTACACCTTC.

V and J are TRBV6-1 and TRBJ1-4, with TRBD1 matching over 11 bases. This CDR3 is built from 14 residues. CDR1 is MNHNS and CDR2 is SASEGT in the germline V gene. J lost 8 bases, V lost 9 bases, and 8 bases had no gene match. The CDR3 spells CARSMGQGGEKLFF. The CDR3 region has the DNA TGTGCCAGGAGTATGGGACAGGGGGGAGAAAAACTGTTTTTT.

This rearrangement joins TRBV6-5 to TRBJ1-1; the match to TRBD1 covers 8 bases. CDR1 MNHEY and CDR2 SVGAGI come from the germline V gene. CDR3 size: 15 residues. J lost 1 base, V lost 5 bases, and 6 bases had no gene match. In DNA, the CDR3 is TGTGCCAGCAGTCCTTGGGGGACAGGGAACACTGAAGCTTTCTTT. It codes for CASSPWGTGNTEAFF.

This chain connects TRBV5-1 to TRBJ1-1; D ambiguous. Per the germline V gene, CDR1 is SGHRS and CDR2 is YFSETQ. This CDR3 is 14 amino acids long. Between the trimmed V and J ends, which lost 5 bases and 1 base, there was a span of 12 bases. The CDR3 protein is CASSWASSNTEAFF. CDR3 in DNA: TGCGCCAGCAGTTGGGCCAGCTCGAACACTGAAGCTTTCTTT.

This chain joins TRBV9 and TRBJ2-5; tentatively, D is TRBD2 (5 bases). The better agreement between TRBJ2-7 and the DNA end casts doubt on the J call. From germline, CDR1 is SGDLS and CDR2 YYNGEE. CDR3 length: 14 amino acids. Here the CDR3 reads CASSVGAAAGEQYF. CDR3 DNA sequence: TGTGCCAGCAGCGTAGGTGCGGCCGCGGGCGAGCAGTACTTC.

The rearrangement links TRBV9 to TRBJ2-5; 10 bases line up with TRBD2. The CDR3 spans 16 residues. Germline-derived CDR1 and CDR2 are SGDLS and YYNGEE. Unmatched junction bases numbered 3, after V lost 0 bases and J lost 1 base. The CDR3 DNA reads TGTGCCAGCAGCGTAGCTAGCGGGAGCCTCCAAGAGACCCAGTACTTC. The encoded protein is CASSVASGSLQETQYF.

CDR3 region: CASSLSDRGRTEAFF. DNA of the CDR3: TGCGCCAGCAGCTTATCCGACAGGGGTAGGACTGAAGCTTTCTTT. The genes are TRBV5-1 and TRBJ1-1; 8 nucleotides agree with TRBD1. The junction had 8 bases not matched to a gene; V was cut back by 2 bases and J by 5 bases. Germline loops: CDR1 SGHRS, CDR2 YFSETQ. The CDR3 consists of 15 residues. The entire variable domain, with the rest obtained from reference TRBV5-1 and TRBJ1-1, is as follows: KAGVTQTPRYLIKTRGQQVTLSCSPISGHRSVSWYQQTPGQGLQFLFEYFSETQRNKGNFPGRFSGRQFSNSRSEMNVSTLELGDSALYLCASSLSDRGRTEAFFGQGTRLTVV.

The V call is TRBV7-3, the J call TRBJ1-2; 10 bases match TRBD1. Unmatched junction bases numbered 14, after V lost 5 bases and J lost 8 bases. The CDR3 length is 16 residues. Per germline, CDR1 SGHTA and CDR2 FQGTGA. CDR3 in DNA: TGTGCCAGCAGCCGGGGGGGGACAGGGGCTACGGAGGGCTACACCTTC. This translates into CASSRGGTGATEGYTF. The full variable domain, rest sourced from reference TRBV7-3 and TRBJ1-2, is GAGVSQTPSNKVTEKGKYVELRCDPISGHTALYWYRQSLGQGPEFLIYFQGTGAADDSGLPNDRFFAVRPEGSVSTLKIQRTERGDSAVYLCASSRGGTGATEGYTFGSGTRLTVV.

The rearrangement uses TRBV25-1 and TRBJ2-6; 7 bases align to TRBD1. This CDR3 comprises 16 residues. Germline CDR1 and CDR2: MGHDK and SYGVNS. Germline trimming cut 5 bases from V and 0 bases from J; bases unmatched to any gene: 4. The CDR3 sequence: CASSRDSVSGANVLTF. The CDR3 DNA follows: TGTGCCAGCAGTCGGGACAGCGTCTCTGGGGCCAACGTCCTGACTTTC.

The rearrangement links TRBV29-1 to TRBJ1-1; the match to TRBD1 covers 12 bases. The germline V gene has CDR1 SQVTM and CDR2 ANQGSEA. V lost 7 bases, J lost 5 bases, and 8 bases stayed unmatched. The CDR3 runs to 14 residues. The CDR3 region has the DNA TGCAGCGCTAGGGACAGGGGGCGAGTAACTGAAGCTTTCTTT. This sequence encodes CSARDRGRVTEAFF.

The chain uses TRBV7-8 and TRBJ1-5; D might be TRBD1 (6 bases). CDR3 length: 15 amino acids. The germline V and J ends were trimmed by 1 base and 1 base, with 8 bases remaining between them. Germline CDR1 and CDR2: SGHVS and FQNEAQ. CDR3 DNA sequence: TGTGCCAGCAGCTTAGGGCAGGGGAGCAATCAGCCCCAGCATTTT. It is translated as CASSLGQGSNQPQHF.

This sequence joins TRBV27 and TRBJ1-1, with D maybe TRBD1 (5 bases). The V gene lost 4 bases and the J gene lost 0 bases, with 6 bases spanning the gap. The CDR3 has 13 amino acids. Germline V lookup: CDR1 MNHEY, CDR2 SMNVEV (reference sequence). CDR3 region: CASSWGLNTEAFF. As DNA, the CDR3 is TGTGCCAGCAGTTGGGGCCTGAACACTGAAGCTTTCTTT.

The rearrangement links TRBV30 to TRBJ1-3; a weak D match, TRBD1 (5 bases). CDR1 and CDR2 (germline): GTSNPN, SVGIG (reference sequence). The CDR3 covers 15 residues. V was clipped by 7 bases and J by 0 bases, with 16 bases between them. The CDR3 sequence: CAFGRDSYSGNTIYF. The CDR3 bases are TGTGCCTTCGGCCGGGACTCCTACTCTGGAAACACCATATATTTT.

The chain combines TRBV30 with TRBJ2-2; 9 nucleotides line up with TRBD1. Germline assignment: CDR1 GTSNPN and CDR2 SVGIG (reference sequence). The CDR3 is 15 amino acids. J was trimmed by 5 bases and V by 3 bases; bases with no gene match: 7. The CDR3 sequence is CAWRTGGIITGELFF. Written as DNA, the CDR3 is TGTGCCTGGAGAACAGGGGGCATAATTACCGGGGAGCTGTTTTTT.

The CDR3 DNA reads TGTGCCAGCAGTGAAGACAGGACAGACAATCAGCCCCAGCATTTT. It translates to CASSEDRTDNQPQHF. The chain has TRBV6-1 and TRBJ1-5; TRBD1 might be the D (6 bases). This CDR3 spans 15 amino acids. The V end lost 1 base, the J end lost 3 bases, and 10 bases lay between the germline ends. The germline CDR1 and CDR2 sequences are MNHNS and SASEGT.

The table lists this clone with many counts. The gene calls are TRBV28 and TRBJ1-5, with 9 bases that match TRBD1. The CDR3 has 16 residues. J was trimmed by 1 base and V by 7 bases; bases with no gene match: 8. Looked up from germline, CDR1 is MDHEN and CDR2 is SYDVKM. The CDR3 sequence: CASTPYRGQSNQPQHF. The CDR3 DNA follows: TGTGCCAGCACTCCGTACAGGGGGCAAAGCAATCAGCCCCAGCATTTT. Drawing the rest from reference TRBV28 and TRBJ1-5, the complete variable domain is DVKVTQSSRYLVKRTGEKVFLECVQDMDHENMFWYRQDPGLGLRLIYFSYDVKMKEKGDIPEGYSVSREKKERFSLILESASTNQTSMYLCASTPYRGQSNQPQHFGDGTRLSIL.